This T cell receptor beta chain comes out of a study of glioma-infiltrating T cells after dendritic cell vaccination. Study in general: Between about 2002 and 2013, patients got autologous tumor lysate-pulsed dendritic cell vaccines. Autologous tumor lysate was loaded overnight onto monocyte-derived dendritic cells grown about 7 days with IL-4 and GM-CSF.

Comments on this clone: Its antigen is undetermined.

Profiled with immunoSEQ multiplex PCR; TCRdb holds only in-frame clones, not every one. Here the sample spans tens of thousands of clones, about 87% being singletons. None of the glioblastoma patients had an isocitrate dehydrogenase mutation. Study-wide results and caveats: The cohort had few patients with full blood and tumor sets.

V shed 5 bases, J shed 7 bases, and the junction held 9 bases outside the gene matches. The CDR3 has 14 residues. Per the germline V gene, CDR1 is SGHTA and CDR2 is FQGNSA. Material: blood, obtained before dendritic cell vaccination. This chain connects TRBV7-2 to TRBJ2-3, with 7 nucleotides matching TRBD2. This TCR was sampled from a human donor with glioblastoma. CDR3 protein: CASSPAGAWNTQYF. CDR3 bases: TGTGCCAGCAGCCCCGCGGGAGCGTGGAATACGCAGTATTTT.